The present entry profiles one T cell receptor beta chain with its context. The sample holds many counts of this clonotype. This clone's antigen is unknown. No base-level quality is on record; no much larger clone is a single base apart. The sample belongs to a study of blood T cells in healthy people across ages (dated by TCRdb to 2014 to 2015). Study-wide context: In model experiments, template switching captured about one uniquely barcoded TCR beta cDNA molecule for every two T cells. Age-related changes in TCR beta repertoire diversity were measured in the study by deep sequencing normalized with unique cDNA molecular identifiers. The donors were split into four age groups: young (average around 17 years), middle-aged (roughly 40), aged (roughly 60) and long-lived (approximately 89). Donors of different ages were randomly distributed across sequencing lanes to avoid experimental bias. Two additional independent replicas of 1 million unique cDNA reads from the same blood draw were analyzed for two donors (one aged 18 to 29 and one aged 80 or older).

What the research found in general, with its limitations: Estimates of total diversity from one million sequenced T cells were regarded as lower bounds and underestimates. Because donor CMV infection status was unknown, age-related changes in expanded clonotypes were potentially confounded. There was a strong correlation between observed TCR beta diversity and the percentage of naive T cells measured by flow cytometry. The long-lived group showed more naive CD4+ T cells, fewer expanded clones and increased TCR diversity than the aged group, suggesting age selection. Since profiling was done on bulk unsorted PBMCs, naive and antigen-experienced compartments could not be conclusively compared. As age increased, observed TCR beta diversity per million T cells dropped in a roughly linear way, and a significant reduction was already evident by age around 41.

Donors were 40 or so systemically healthy Caucasian individuals from Russia aged 6 to 90 years. Ten milliliters of peripheral blood were drawn from each donor into EDTA-treated Vacutainer tubes. PBMCs were isolated by Ficoll-Paque density-gradient centrifugation, with at least 7 million obtained per sample. Total RNA, at least 6 micrograms per sample, was extracted from PBMCs with Trizol reagent. The percentages of naive CD45RAhigh/CD27high T cells were determined by flow cytometry on a PBMC aliquot from every donor. In the germline V gene, CDR1 corresponds to SQVTM and CDR2 to ANQGSEA. V is pared back by 3 bases and J by 4 bases, with 12 bases lying between the germline termini. The CDR3 covers 13 residues, taking in both the cysteine and the phenylalanine. Here the CDR3 DNA is all that survives: 39 bases in frame from base 1. The method was 5' RACE. The data were produced on an Illumina HiSeq 2500. The second PCR ran for roughly 7 to 12 cycles and used a J-beta primer mix along with a sample-barcoded 5' primer. A unique molecular identifier was introduced onto each TCR beta cDNA molecule by a template-switch 5' adaptor carrying 12 random nucleotides. Each sample yielded at least 2.5 million CDR3-containing paired-end reads. All of the RNA was converted into first-strand cDNA using the Mint cDNA synthesis kit, with a TRBC-specific oligonucleotide serving as the primer. Following uracil-DNA glycosylase treatment, all cDNA underwent a first 18-cycle PCR with the universal primers M1SS and BC2_uni_R. In the original analysis: Normalization of each sample was performed by random selection of 1 million high-quality reads, each carrying a distinct molecular identifier. Reads with shared molecular identifiers were discarded instead of being binned into consensus sequences. MiTCR, run with a Q25 quality threshold and the strictest error-elimination algorithm, handled CDR3 identification, clonotype clustering and error correction. A nonparametric unseen species model with Euler transformation was used to estimate a lower bound on total TCR beta diversity. TCRdb ran its own pipeline on the public reads, namely fastp trimming at Q25 and MiXCR clone calling, and kept in-frame beta chains. Identical CDR3 proteins give one entry, which carries the most common genes and DNA. It is TCRdb's table, rather than the study itself, that gives the V and J calls and clone size. The sample table records about 1,000,000 distinct CDR3 sequences; 45% of these occur just once. Jointly, the top ten make up 18% of the sample.

The sequence derives from a woman aged 55-70 years in good health. Sequencing was carried out using blood. The receptor chain draws on TRBV29-1 and TRBJ2-5; the D gene is not confidently resolved. The DNA sequence follows: TGCAGCGTTGACAGGAAGGTGGGAGAGACCCAGTACTTC. It encodes CSVDRKVGETQYF.